The table lists the clone carrying this T cell receptor (beta chain) with a count of one. This record belongs to a study of blood T cell repertoires in COVID-19. V was cut by 0 bases and J by 5 bases, with 13 bases left in between. The germline gives CDR1 SGHNT, CDR2 YYREEE (reference sequence). The CDR3 extends over 15 amino acids. Using immunoSEQ multiplex PCR, the repertoire was profiled, and TCRdb retains in-frame clones only, with some absent. The sample lists about 88,000 clones; more than 90% were seen once. The chain is built from TRBV5-4 and TRBJ2-3; D is perhaps TRBD2 (5 bases). Source material: peripheral blood. The clonotype comes from a man aged 55-75 years with acute or convalescent COVID-19. The CDR3 sequence is CASSLGSGGRDTQYF. CDR3 nucleotide sequence: TGTGCCAGCAGCTTGGGAAGCGGCGGTCGAGATACGCAGTATTTT.